This T cell receptor beta chain was captured in a study of cytomegalovirus exposure and HLA in healthy donors. Germline V gene lookup returns CDR1 SEHNR and CDR2 FQNEAQ (reference sequence). Deletions cut 3 bases from V and 6 bases from J, with 12 bases between. The CDR3 has 13 residues. Study-wide results and caveats: In vitro data verified three CMV-associated chains as specific for CMV antigens. Rare TCR sequences dominated, though some public TCRs recurred in many donors.

Regarding this clone: Its specificity is unknown.

Method: immunoSEQ multiplex PCR; TCRdb's copy keeps in-frame clones and lacks some. Here the sample spans about 160,000 clones, 90% to 97% being singletons. V is TRBV7-9 and J is TRBJ2-7; D might be TRBD2 (6 bases). Specimen: PBMCs. The receptor was derived from a woman aged 18-29 years in good health and CMV-seronegative. The CDR3 is CASSFDGGAEQYF. CDR3 DNA sequence: TGTGCCAGCAGCTTTGACGGAGGGGCCGAGCAGTACTTC.